A single sample is the source of the 14 T cell receptor beta chains below, sequenced in a study of Ad26.COV2.S vaccination and SARS-CoV-2 variants. Treatment meaning: some 20 received Ad26.COV2.S at low or high dose, single or two shots; about 5 received placebo; per-sample allocation not given. Day 63 after the first injection of vaccine or placebo was the sampling time. The table came from immunoSEQ multiplex PCR; TCRdb's copy has only in-frame clones and leaves some out. The top ten hold about 1.7% of the sample, which has about half a million clones, around 89% seen once. Sequencing used peripheral blood, obtained in a trial of Ad26.COV2.S vaccine versus placebo. Receptors originate from a person aged 18 to 59 who received the Ad26.COV2.S COVID-19 vaccine or a placebo.

This clone was seen a few times. The chain employs TRBV27 and TRBJ1-2, with D hard to call. V dropped 0 bases and J dropped 4 bases, with 9 bases sitting between them. The V gene's germline CDR1 is MNHEY and CDR2 SMNVEV (reference sequence). CDR3 length equals 14 residues. CDR3 region: CASSLSPRAYGYTF. CDR3 in DNA: TGTGCCAGCAGTTTATCGCCGCGCGCCTATGGCTACACCTTC.

This clone was seen only once. The rearrangement joins TRBV9 to TRBJ1-2, with D possibly matching TRBD1 (5 bases). Trimming left V 0 bases short and J 3 bases short, with 12 bases between. The CDR3 covers 15 residues. In germline, CDR1 is SGDLS, CDR2 YYNGEE. The CDR3 bases are TGTGCCAGCAGCGTAGCTGGGGGTCTCGACTATGGCTACACCTTC. Protein product: CASSVAGGLDYGYTF.

The rearrangement links TRBV18 to TRBJ1-5; the D gene is possibly TRBD1 (6 bases). This CDR3 is built from 14 residues. Trimming stripped 3 bases from V and 6 bases from J, with 12 bases between. CDR1 is KGHSH and CDR2 is LQKENI in the germline V gene. CDR3 amino acids: CASSPDRQSQPQHF. The CDR3 nucleotides are TGTGCCAGCTCACCCGACAGGCAAAGTCAGCCCCAGCATTTT. The complete variable domain, with remaining parts taken from reference TRBV18 and TRBJ1-5, reads NAGVMQNPRHLVRRRGQEARLRCSPMKGHSHVYWYRQLPEEGLKFMVYLQKENIIDESGMPKERFSAEFPKEGPSILRIQQVVRGDSAAYFCASSPDRQSQPQHFGDGTRLSIL.

V and J are TRBV18 and TRBJ2-3; TRBD2 is a possible D gene (6 bases). This CDR3 comprises 15 residues. CDR1 KGHSH and CDR2 LQKENI come from the germline V gene. V was shortened by 8 bases and J by 0 bases, with 15 bases between the two germline ends. The CDR3 DNA reads TGTGCCAGCAGCCTGGGGGGATCTAGCACAGATACGCAGTATTTT. Amino acids: CASSLGGSSTDTQYF.

The rearrangement links TRBV28 to TRBJ2-7, with no clear D. The germline gives CDR1 MDHEN, CDR2 SYDVKM. The ends were cut back, 5 bases at V and 6 bases at J, with 11 bases in the middle. The CDR3 runs to 12 residues. CDR3 region: CASSVLGFEQYF. CDR3 nucleotide sequence: TGTGCCAGCAGTGTGCTAGGTTTCGAGCAGTACTTC.

V is TRBV9 and J is TRBJ2-3; no firm D call. The CDR3 spans 14 residues. The V end lost 0 bases, the J end lost 2 bases, and 7 bases lay between the germline ends. Looked up from germline, CDR1 is SGDLS and CDR2 is YYNGEE. The CDR3 loop reads CASSVEPNTDTQYF. In DNA, the CDR3 is TGTGCCAGCAGCGTAGAACCGAACACAGATACGCAGTATTTT.

CDR3 region: CASSRPGLAGGPGREQYF. In nucleotides, the CDR3 is TGTGCCAGCAGCCGGCCGGGACTAGCGGGGGGCCCTGGGCGCGAGCAGTACTTC. V is TRBV5-6 and J is TRBJ2-7; 15 bases match TRBD2. Germline values: CDR1 SGHDT, CDR2 YYEEEE. The CDR3 consists of 18 residues. V lost 4 bases to trimming and J lost 6 bases; unmatched junction nucleotides: 14. Full variable domain (remainder filled in from reference TRBV5-6 and TRBJ2-7): DAGVTQSPTHLIKTRGQQVTLRCSPKSGHDTVSWYQQALGQGPQFIFQYYEEEERQRGNFPDRFSGHQFPNYSSELNVNALLLGDSALYLCASSRPGLAGGPGREQYFGPGTRLTVT.

This chain connects TRBV19 to TRBJ2-1, with TRBD2 identical over 10 bases. This CDR3 is 15 amino acids long. Unmatched junction bases numbered 8, after V lost 4 bases and J lost 8 bases. Germline assignment: CDR1 LNHDA and CDR2 SQIVND (reference sequence). The DNA for the CDR3 is TGTGCCAGTAGTAGAGGGACTAGCGTAGTGCATGAGCAGTTCTTC. Encoded protein: CASSRGTSVVHEQFF. The entire variable domain, with the rest obtained from reference TRBV19 and TRBJ2-1, is as follows: DGGITQSPKYLFRKEGQNVTLSCEQNLNHDAMYWYRQDPGQGLRLIYYSQIVNDFQKGDIAEGYSVSREKKESFPLTVTSAQKNPTAFYLCASSRGTSVVHEQFFGPGTRLTVL.

V and J are TRBV5-1 and TRBJ2-5; D perhaps matches TRBD1 (6 bases). In germline, CDR1 is SGHRS, CDR2 YFSETQ. This CDR3 region has 13 residues. V shed 7 bases and J shed 5 bases, with 15 bases lying between them. This CDR3 reads CASRDMSGETQYF. The CDR3, as DNA: TGCGCCAGCCGGGACATGTCGGGTGAGACCCAGTACTTC.

V gene TRBV6-5 combines with J gene TRBJ1-1; D is unclear. The CDR3 loop spans 15 amino acids. From germline, CDR1 is MNHEY and CDR2 SVGAGI. Between the trimmed V and J ends, which lost 6 bases and 4 bases, there was a span of 18 bases. CDR3 amino acids: CASRPARERSTEAFF. Written as DNA, the CDR3 is TGTGCCAGCAGGCCGGCGAGGGAAAGGAGCACTGAAGCTTTCTTT.

The rearrangement joins TRBV19 to TRBJ1-6, with D maybe TRBD1 (6 bases). Germline V lookup: CDR1 LNHDA, CDR2 SQIVND (reference sequence). CDR3 length: 16 amino acids. Trimming took 5 bases from V and 9 from J, leaving 20 bases between them. CDR3 in DNA: TGTGCCAGTAGTCCCACAGGGACGAATTGGGGTTCACCCCTCCACTTT. Its protein product is CASSPTGTNWGSPLHF.

The rearrangement joins TRBV6-5 to TRBJ2-1, with TRBD2 as a possible D gene (5 bases). Germline V CDR1 and CDR2: MNHEY, SVGAGI. V lost 0 bases and J lost 9, with 9 bases in between. The CDR3 has 13 amino acids. In DNA form, the CDR3 reads TGTGCCAGCAGTTACTCGGTGGCGGGTGAGCAGTTCTTC. Translating it yields CASSYSVAGEQFF.

The chain recombines TRBV6-5 with TRBJ2-7; TRBD1 might be the D (5 bases). The V gene's germline CDR1 is MNHEY and CDR2 SVGAGI. Trimming stripped 3 bases from V and 1 base from J, with 13 bases between. The CDR3 runs to 15 residues. The chain's CDR3 is CASSYAGLGSYEQYF. The CDR3 nucleotides read TGTGCCAGCAGTTATGCAGGGTTGGGATCCTACGAGCAGTACTTC.

This clone was counted only a few times. The chain couples TRBV4-1 to TRBJ1-6, with 7 positions matching TRBD1. Trimming at V came to 3 bases and at J to 3 bases, leaving 8 bases not matched to a gene. The CDR3 has 17 amino acids. CDR1 MGHRA and CDR2 YSYEKL come from the germline V gene. The CDR3: CASSHPTGRNYNSPLHF. The CDR3 nucleotides read TGCGCCAGCAGCCATCCGACAGGGAGGAACTATAATTCACCCCTCCACTTT.